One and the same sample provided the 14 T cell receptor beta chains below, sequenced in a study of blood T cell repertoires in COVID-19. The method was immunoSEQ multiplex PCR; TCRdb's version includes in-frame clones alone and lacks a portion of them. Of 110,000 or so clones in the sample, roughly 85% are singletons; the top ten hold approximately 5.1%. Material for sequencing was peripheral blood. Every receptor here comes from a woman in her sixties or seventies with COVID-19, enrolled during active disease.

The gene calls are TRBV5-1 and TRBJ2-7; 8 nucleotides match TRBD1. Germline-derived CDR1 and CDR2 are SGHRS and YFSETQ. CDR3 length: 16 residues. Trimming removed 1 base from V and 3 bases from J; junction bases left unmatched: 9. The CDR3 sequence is CASSLRGQGRVYEQYF. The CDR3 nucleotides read TGCGCCAGCAGCTTGAGAGGACAGGGTCGTGTCTACGAGCAGTACTTC.

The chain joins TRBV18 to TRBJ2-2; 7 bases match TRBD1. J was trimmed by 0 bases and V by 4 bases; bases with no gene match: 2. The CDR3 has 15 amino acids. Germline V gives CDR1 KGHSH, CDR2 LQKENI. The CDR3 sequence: CASSLGQANTGELFF. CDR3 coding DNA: TGTGCCAGCTCACTAGGACAGGCGAACACCGGGGAGCTGTTTTTT.

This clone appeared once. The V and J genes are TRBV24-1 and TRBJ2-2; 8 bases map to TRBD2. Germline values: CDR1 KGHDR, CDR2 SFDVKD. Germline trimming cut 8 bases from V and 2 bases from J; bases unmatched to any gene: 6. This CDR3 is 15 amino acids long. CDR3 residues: CATTPGGANTGELFF. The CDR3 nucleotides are TGTGCCACCACGCCGGGGGGGGCAAACACCGGGGAGCTGTTTTTT.

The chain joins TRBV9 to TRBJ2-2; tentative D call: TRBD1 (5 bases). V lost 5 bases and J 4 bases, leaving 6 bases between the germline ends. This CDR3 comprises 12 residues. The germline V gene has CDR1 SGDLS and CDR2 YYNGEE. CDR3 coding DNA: TGTGCCAGCAGTAGGGGCACCGGGGAGCTGTTTTTT. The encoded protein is CASSRGTGELFF.

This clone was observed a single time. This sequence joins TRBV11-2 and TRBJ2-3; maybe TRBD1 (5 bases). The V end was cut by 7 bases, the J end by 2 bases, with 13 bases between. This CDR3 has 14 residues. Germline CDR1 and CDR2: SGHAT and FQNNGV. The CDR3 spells CASNPGSLTDTQYF. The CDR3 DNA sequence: TGTGCCAGCAACCCAGGGTCCCTCACAGATACGCAGTATTTT. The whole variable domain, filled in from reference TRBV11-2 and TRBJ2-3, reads EAGVAQSPRYKIIEKRQSVAFWCNPISGHATLYWYQQILGQGPKLLIQFQNNGVVDDSQLPKDRFSAERLKGVDSTLKIQPAKLEDSAVYLCASNPGSLTDTQYFGPGTRLTVL.

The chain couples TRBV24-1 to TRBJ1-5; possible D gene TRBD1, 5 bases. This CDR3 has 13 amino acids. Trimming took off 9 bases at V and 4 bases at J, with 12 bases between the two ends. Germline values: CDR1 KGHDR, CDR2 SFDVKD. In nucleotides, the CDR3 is TGTGCCACCCCGGACATCCGAAATCAGCCCCAGCATTTT. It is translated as CATPDIRNQPQHF.

The DNA for the CDR3 is TGTGCCACCAGTGATTCAGGGGTGGAGACCCAGTACTTC. Encoded protein: CATSDSGVETQYF. V gene TRBV24-1 combines with J gene TRBJ2-5, with D possibly TRBD1 on 6 matching bases. Germline CDR1 is KGHDR and CDR2 is SFDVKD. V was clipped by 2 bases and J by 5 bases, with 8 bases between them. This CDR3 has 13 residues.

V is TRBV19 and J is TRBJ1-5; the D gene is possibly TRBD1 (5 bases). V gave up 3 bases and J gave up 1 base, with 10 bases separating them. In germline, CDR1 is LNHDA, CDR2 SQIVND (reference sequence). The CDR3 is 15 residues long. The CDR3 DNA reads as TGTGCCAGTAGTATGGGGGGGGTAAGCAATCAGCCCCAGCATTTT. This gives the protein CASSMGGVSNQPQHF.

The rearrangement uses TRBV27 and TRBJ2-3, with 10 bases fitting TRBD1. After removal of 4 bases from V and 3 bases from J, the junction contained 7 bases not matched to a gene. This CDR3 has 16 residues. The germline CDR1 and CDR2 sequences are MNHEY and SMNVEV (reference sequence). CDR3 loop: CASSSRGQGLTDTQYF. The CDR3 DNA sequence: TGTGCCAGCAGTTCGAGGGGACAGGGGTTGACAGATACGCAGTATTTT.

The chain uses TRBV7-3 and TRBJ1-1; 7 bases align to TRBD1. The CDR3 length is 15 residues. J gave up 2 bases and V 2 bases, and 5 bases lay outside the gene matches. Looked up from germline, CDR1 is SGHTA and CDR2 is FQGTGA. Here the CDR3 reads CASSLQGGGNTEAFF. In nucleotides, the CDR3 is TGTGCCAGCAGCTTACAGGGGGGCGGAAACACTGAAGCTTTCTTT.

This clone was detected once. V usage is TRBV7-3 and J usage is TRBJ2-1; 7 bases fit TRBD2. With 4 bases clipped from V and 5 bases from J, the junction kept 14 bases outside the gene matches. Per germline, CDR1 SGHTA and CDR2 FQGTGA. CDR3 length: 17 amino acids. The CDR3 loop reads CASSSLKAGLDDNEQFF. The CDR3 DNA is TGTGCCAGCAGCTCACTCAAAGCGGGGTTAGATGACAATGAGCAGTTCTTC.

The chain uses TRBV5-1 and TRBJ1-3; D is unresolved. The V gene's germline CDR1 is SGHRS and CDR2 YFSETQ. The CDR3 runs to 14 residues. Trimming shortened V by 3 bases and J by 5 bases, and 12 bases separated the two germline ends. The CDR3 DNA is TGCGCCAGCAGCTCTGTCCCGGGAAGAAACACCATATATTTT. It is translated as CASSSVPGRNTIYF.

Here the CDR3 reads CASSLGLDREKQPQHF. Here the CDR3 DNA reads TGTGCCAGCAGCTTAGGTCTCGACAGGGAGAAACAGCCCCAGCATTTT. The J gene is TRBJ1-5, the V gene TRBV7-9; 7 bases fit TRBD1. V lost 1 base, J lost 7 bases, and 10 bases stayed unmatched. The CDR3 has 16 amino acids. Per germline, CDR1 SEHNR and CDR2 FQNEAQ (reference sequence).

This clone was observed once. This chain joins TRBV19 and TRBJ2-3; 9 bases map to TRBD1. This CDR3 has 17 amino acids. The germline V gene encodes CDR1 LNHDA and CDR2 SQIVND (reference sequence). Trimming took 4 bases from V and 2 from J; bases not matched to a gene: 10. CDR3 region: CASSNGRTGVITDTQYF. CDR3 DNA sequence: TGTGCCAGTAGTAACGGTCGGACAGGGGTTATCACAGATACGCAGTATTTT.